This TCR beta chain was found in a study of T-cell reconstitution after alpha-beta-depleted transplantation in children (dated by TCRdb to the mid-2010s). With respect to the entire study: Using TCR repertoire profiling, the study quantitatively followed how T-cell immune reconstitution unfolded in children after TCRalphabeta/CD19-depleted allogeneic hematopoietic cell transplantation.

The CDR3 spans 12 residues, from the cysteine through the phenylalanine. The kept DNA is CDR3 alone, 36 bases in frame from the first base. The germline V gene encodes CDR1 SGHNT and CDR2 YYREEE (reference sequence). V sheds 6 bases and J sheds 9 bases, leaving 13 bases between their ends. The library came from PCR. The run used an Illumina HiSeq 2500. TCR libraries were prepared with molecular barcoding, using unique molecular identifiers to normalize TCRbeta repertoire quantification. TCRdb handled the public reads itself, with Q25 trimming in fastp and clone calling in MiXCR, and kept productive beta chains. Each record represents a unique CDR3 protein, reported with the most common genes and DNA among its rows. The sample yields around 680,000 distinct CDR3 sequences; over 15% were counted once. 0.9% to 1.2% of the sample rests with the top ten. This clonotype was seen many times. The antigen it recognizes is unknown. There are no base qualities to consult, and no much larger clone falls within one base.

The V and J segments used are TRBV5-4 and TRBJ2-1; the D gene is perhaps TRBD1, on 6 matching bases. The starting material was PBMCs from the stem cell graft donor, obtained from the stem cell graft. The TCR comes from a human donor who donated a stem cell graft to a child with acute myeloid leukemia. The CDR3 is CASTQQGSEQFF. The DNA sequence reads TGTGCCAGCACTCAACAGGGTAGTGAGCAGTTCTTC.